Listed here are 23 T cell receptor beta chains from one sample, sequenced in a study of T cell responses to AZD1222 COVID-19 vaccine. Some clones are missing from TCRdb's copy, which holds only in-frame ones; the method was immunoSEQ multiplex PCR. The sample has about 84,000 clones, roughly nine tenths seen once. The sample in question was peripheral blood, obtained 28 days after the second AZD1222 dose. Receptors were obtained from an adult who received the AZD1222 COVID-19 vaccine.

V gene TRBV7-2 combines with J gene TRBJ1-1; tentative D call: TRBD1 (5 bases). This CDR3 comprises 13 residues. V was pared by 2 bases and J by 6 bases, with 10 bases between. Germline V CDR1 and CDR2: SGHTA, FQGNSA. CDR3 amino acids: CASSLTRGSEAFF. The CDR3 bases are TGTGCCAGCAGCTTAACGAGGGGTTCTGAAGCTTTCTTT.

The chain couples TRBV10-3 to TRBJ2-7, with 10 bases aligning to TRBD1. Germline values: CDR1 ENHRY, CDR2 SYGVKD. The CDR3 length is 16 residues. J was trimmed by 1 base and V by 3 bases; bases with no gene match: 6. The CDR3 region is CAISDPPGQGSYEQYF. CDR3 nucleotides: TGTGCCATCAGTGACCCCCCGGGACAGGGGTCCTACGAGCAGTACTTC.

The chain is built from TRBV6-5 and TRBJ2-5; the D gene could be TRBD1 or TRBD2 (5 bases each). CDR1 and CDR2 (germline): MNHEY, SVGAGI. This CDR3 contains 14 residues. V was trimmed by 2 bases and J by 5 bases, leaving 12 bases between them. CDR3 region: CASSYGGSLETQYF. The CDR3 region has the DNA TGTGCCAGCAGTTACGGGGGATCATTGGAGACCCAGTACTTC.

The rearrangement links TRBV28 to TRBJ2-7, with 11 bases aligning to TRBD1. V lost 6 bases, J lost 6 bases, and 4 bases stayed unmatched. Looked up from germline, CDR1 is MDHEN and CDR2 is SYDVKM. The CDR3 runs to 13 residues. The CDR3 region is CASRGQGVAEQYF. CDR3 sequence (DNA): TGTGCCAGCAGGGGACAGGGGGTAGCCGAGCAGTACTTC.

The chain recombines TRBV6-4 with TRBJ2-2; 9 nucleotides agree with TRBD1. Germline CDR1 is MRHNA and CDR2 is SNTAGT. Trimming removed 3 bases from V and 1 base from J; junction bases left unmatched: 9. The CDR3 consists of 18 residues. Written as DNA, the CDR3 is TGTGCCAGCAGTGATGGCAGGCGGGGACAGGGGAACACCGGGGAGCTGTTTTTT. Its protein product is CASSDGRRGQGNTGELFF.

The chain is built from TRBV7-6 and TRBJ2-2; D uncertain. The CDR3 consists of 15 residues. Germline assignment: CDR1 SGHVS and CDR2 FNYEAQ. V dropped 5 bases and J dropped 5 bases, with 15 bases sitting between them. Here the CDR3 reads CASSGRDLNTGELFF. The CDR3 nucleotides read TGTGCCAGCAGCGGACGAGATCTGAATACCGGGGAGCTGTTTTTT.

Only a few counts were recorded for this clone. The chain carries TRBV11-1 and TRBJ2-7; 7 nucleotides match TRBD1. CDR1 is SGHAT and CDR2 is FQDESV in the germline V gene (reference sequence). Germline trimming cut 3 bases from V and 3 bases from J; bases unmatched to any gene: 11. This CDR3 comprises 16 residues. The CDR3 DNA sequence: TGTGCCAGCAGCTTCCGCCCGCGACAGGGAATCTACGAGCAGTACTTC. Translation: CASSFRPRQGIYEQYF.

The chain employs TRBV30 and TRBJ1-2, with a tentative D call TRBD1 (5 bases). The CDR3 extends over 14 amino acids. The V gene's germline CDR1 is GTSNPN and CDR2 SVGIG (reference sequence). Trimming stripped 3 bases from V and 5 bases from J, with 16 bases between. This CDR3 is CAWSRQRGSYGYTF. DNA for the CDR3: TGTGCCTGGAGCCGACAGCGGGGGAGTTATGGCTACACCTTC. The complete variable domain, with remaining parts taken from reference TRBV30 and TRBJ1-2, reads SQTIHQWPATLVQPVGSPLSLECTVEGTSNPNLYWYRQAAGRGLQLLFYSVGIGQISSEVPQNLSASRPQDRQFILSSKKLLLSDSGFYLCAWSRQRGSYGYTFGSGTRLTVV.

V is TRBV2 and J is TRBJ2-3; 14 bases fit TRBD2. The V segment lost 4 bases and the J segment 0 bases; nucleotides outside the gene matches: 6. The CDR3 spans 18 residues. Germline-derived CDR1 and CDR2 are SNHLY and FYNNEI. The CDR3 loop is CASSGTSGGLTSTDTQYF. DNA for the CDR3: TGTGCCAGCAGTGGGACTAGCGGGGGGTTAACTAGCACAGATACGCAGTATTTT. Drawing the rest from reference TRBV2 and TRBJ2-3, the complete variable domain is EPEVTQTPSHQVTQMGQEVILRCVPISNHLYFYWYRQILGQKVEFLVSFYNNEISEKSEIFDDQFSVERPDGSNFTLKIRSTKLEDSAMYFCASSGTSGGLTSTDTQYFGPGTRLTVL.

This rearrangement joins TRBV19 to TRBJ1-4; TRBD1 matches 7 bases. Trimming took 7 bases from V and 8 from J; bases not matched to a gene: 7. The CDR3 length is 13 residues. Germline CDR1 LNHDA, CDR2 SQIVND (reference sequence). The chain's CDR3 is CASTSGTAEKLFF. In nucleotides, the CDR3 is TGTGCCAGTACATCCGGGACAGCAGAAAAACTGTTTTTT.

This chain joins TRBV6-5 and TRBJ1-5; D is unresolved. This CDR3 is built from 13 residues. Trimming shortened V by 4 bases and J by 3 bases, and 7 bases separated the two germline ends. CDR1 and CDR2 from the germline V gene are MNHEY and SVGAGI. CDR3 amino acids: CASSSSPNQPQHF. The CDR3 DNA reads as TGTGCCAGCAGTTCCAGCCCCAATCAGCCCCAGCATTTT.

The genes are TRBV4-1 and TRBJ1-1; 7 bases fit TRBD1. Germline loops: CDR1 MGHRA, CDR2 YSYEKL. The CDR3 contains 15 residues. V trimming: 4 bases; J trimming: 0 bases; junction bases outside the gene matches: 5. The CDR3 protein is CASSRAGQMNTEAFF. The CDR3 DNA reads as TGCGCCAGCAGCCGAGCGGGACAGATGAACACTGAAGCTTTCTTT.

The chain combines TRBV27 with TRBJ2-1, with 14 bases lining up with TRBD2. CDR1 MNHEY and CDR2 SMNVEV come from the germline V gene (reference sequence). Trimming removed 8 bases from V and 6 bases from J; junction bases left unmatched: 6. The CDR3 covers 15 residues. The CDR3 sequence: CASRLAGGSGNEQFF. CDR3 sequence (DNA): TGTGCCAGCCGACTAGCGGGGGGGAGTGGCAATGAGCAGTTCTTC.

The chain recombines TRBV30 with TRBJ1-2, with D possibly being TRBD1 (5 bases). The germline V gene has CDR1 GTSNPN and CDR2 SVGIG (reference sequence). The V gene lost 5 bases and the J gene lost 5 bases, with 15 bases spanning the gap. The CDR3 contains 13 residues. The CDR3 DNA sequence: TGTGCCTGGGGGGACGGGAGAGGGTATGGCTACACCTTC. It codes for CAWGDGRGYGYTF.

The chain uses TRBV6-5 and TRBJ1-2; TRBD1 aligns across 7 bases. V lost 6 bases to trimming and J lost 1 base; unmatched junction nucleotides: 5. The germline gives CDR1 MNHEY, CDR2 SVGAGI. This CDR3 is built from 14 residues. The CDR3 protein is CASSGTENNYGYTF. The CDR3 DNA reads as TGTGCCAGCAGCGGGACAGAGAATAACTATGGCTACACCTTC.

In its sample, this clone was seen once. The J gene is TRBJ2-7, the V gene TRBV5-8; D is tentatively TRBD1 or TRBD2 (6 bases each). Germline values: CDR1 SGHTS, CDR2 YDEGEE. The CDR3 runs to 14 residues. Trimming took 0 bases from V and 3 from J, leaving 10 bases between them. CDR3 DNA: TGTGCCAGCAGCTTGGAAAGGGGGGTCTACGAGCAGTACTTC. It translates to CASSLERGVYEQYF.

The chain combines TRBV6-5 with TRBJ2-7, with D perhaps TRBD2 (6 bases). Germline V CDR1 and CDR2: MNHEY, SVGAGI. The CDR3 is 13 amino acids. Trimming left V 2 bases short and J 5 bases short, with 10 bases between. The DNA of the CDR3 is TGTGCCAGCAGTTACGGAGGGTTCGACGAGCAGTACTTC. Protein product: CASSYGGFDEQYF.

The V gene is TRBV9, the J gene TRBJ1-4; D is uncertain. Per germline, CDR1 SGDLS and CDR2 YYNGEE. V shed 1 base and J shed 5 bases, with 9 bases lying between them. The CDR3 is 14 residues long. The CDR3: CASSVLGSNEKLFF. CDR3 in DNA: TGTGCCAGCAGCGTACTGGGCAGCAATGAAAAACTGTTTTTT.

The CDR3 region is CASSLYGTGDEQYF. The DNA of the CDR3 is TGCGCCAGCAGCTTGTACGGGACAGGGGACGAGCAGTACTTC. The chain carries TRBV5-1 and TRBJ2-7, with TRBD1 identical over 10 bases. The CDR3 has 14 amino acids. Looked up from germline, CDR1 is SGHRS and CDR2 is YFSETQ. With V trimmed by 1 base and J by 5 bases, 3 bases remained unmatched.

The CDR3 is CASSLKPTGDHYGYTF. The CDR3 bases are TGTGCCAGCAGCTTAAAGCCCACGGGGGATCACTATGGCTACACCTTC. The chain has TRBV7-3 and TRBJ1-2, with a tentative D call TRBD1 (5 bases). This CDR3 contains 16 residues. Germline V CDR1 and CDR2: SGHTA, FQGTGA. V dropped 1 base and J dropped 3 bases, with 15 bases sitting between them.

This rearrangement joins TRBV6-5 to TRBJ1-3, with D possibly TRBD1 on 5 matching bases. Germline CDR1 reads MNHEY; CDR2 reads SVGAGI. V shed 10 bases and J shed 8 bases, with 24 bases lying between them. The CDR3 loop spans 15 amino acids. The CDR3 sequence: CATPSVRAGGHTIYF. The CDR3 DNA follows: TGTGCCACCCCCTCCGTGAGAGCGGGGGGACACACCATATATTTT.

The rearrangement joins TRBV7-9 to TRBJ1-1; D possibly corresponds to TRBD1 (6 bases). This CDR3 is 16 amino acids long. Trimming shortened V by 5 bases and J by 2 bases, and 18 bases separated the two germline ends. Germline loops: CDR1 SEHNR, CDR2 FQNEAQ (reference sequence). This chain's CDR3 is CASSPARGGGNTEAFF. CDR3 sequence (DNA): TGTGCCAGCAGCCCAGCGAGGGGGGGCGGAAACACTGAAGCTTTCTTT.

V usage is TRBV28 and J usage is TRBJ1-2; 10 bases align to TRBD1. This CDR3 spans 14 amino acids. Losses at the gene ends were 5 bases for V and 4 bases for J; bases not matched to a gene: 4. Germline V gene lookup returns CDR1 MDHEN and CDR2 SYDVKM. The CDR3, as DNA: TGTGCCAGCAGTACGACAGGGGGCGGCTATGGCTACACCTTC. The encoded protein is CASSTTGGGYGYTF.